The sample holds a few counts of the clone carrying this T cell receptor beta chain. The data stem from a study of response to subunit inactivated influenza vaccine. Each CDR3 protein gets one entry after TCRdb re-called the RT-PCR reads with MiXCR. Altogether about 540,000 distinct CDR3 sequences are present, less than 25% being singletons, with the ten largest covering 2.5% to 3.5%. With V trimmed by 6 bases and J by 4 bases, 12 bases remained unmatched. CDR1 is DFQATT, CDR2 SNEGSKA, per germline (reference sequence). This CDR3 region has 14 residues. These sequences were also reported in another study, on T cells expressing NK-cell markers. That paper states: Scientists made TCR beta cDNA using 5'RACE template switching with UMIs. Most of the eight sequenced donors tested HCMV-seropositive; one tested seronegative. For several experiments, T cell sorting was restricted to the alpha-beta TCR population by means of an anti-gamma-delta TCR antibody. CD8+ T cells in more than five donors included dominant NKG2C+ clonotypes at 1.0-7.0%. What remained unclear was the HCMV specificity of expanded NKG2C+ T cell clones.

The material was CD4+ T cells sorted from PBMCs, obtained about 13 days after vaccination. The chain employs TRBV20-1 and TRBJ2-7, with 7 bases matching TRBD2. The receptor was derived from a man aged 50 to 59 who received an inactivated influenza vaccine. The CDR3 reads CSASLATSRYEQYF. The CDR3, as DNA: TGCAGTGCCTCACTGGCGACTAGCCGATACGAGCAGTACTTC.